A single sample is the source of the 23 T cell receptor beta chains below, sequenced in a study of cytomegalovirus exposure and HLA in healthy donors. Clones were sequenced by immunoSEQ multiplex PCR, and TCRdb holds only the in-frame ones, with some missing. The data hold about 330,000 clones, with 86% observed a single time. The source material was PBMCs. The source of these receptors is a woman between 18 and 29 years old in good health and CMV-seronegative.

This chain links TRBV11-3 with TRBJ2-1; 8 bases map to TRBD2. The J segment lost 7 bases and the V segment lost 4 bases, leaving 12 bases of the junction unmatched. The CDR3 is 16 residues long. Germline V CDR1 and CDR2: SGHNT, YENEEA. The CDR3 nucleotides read TGTGCCAGCAGCTCCGGAAGCGGGAGAGAGGTGAATGAGCAGTTCTTC. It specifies CASSSGSGREVNEQFF.

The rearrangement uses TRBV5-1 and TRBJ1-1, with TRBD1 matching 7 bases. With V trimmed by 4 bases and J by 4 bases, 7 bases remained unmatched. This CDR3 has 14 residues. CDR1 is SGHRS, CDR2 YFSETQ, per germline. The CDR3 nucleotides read TGCGCCAGCAGCGGCAGGGGGTTGAGCACTGAAGCTTTCTTT. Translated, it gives CASSGRGLSTEAFF.

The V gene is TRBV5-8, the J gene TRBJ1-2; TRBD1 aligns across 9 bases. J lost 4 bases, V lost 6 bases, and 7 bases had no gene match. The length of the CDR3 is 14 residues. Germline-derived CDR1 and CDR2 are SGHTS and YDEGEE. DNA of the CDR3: TGTGCCAGCAAGGGACAGGGTGGTGGCTATGGCTACACCTTC. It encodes CASKGQGGGYGYTF.

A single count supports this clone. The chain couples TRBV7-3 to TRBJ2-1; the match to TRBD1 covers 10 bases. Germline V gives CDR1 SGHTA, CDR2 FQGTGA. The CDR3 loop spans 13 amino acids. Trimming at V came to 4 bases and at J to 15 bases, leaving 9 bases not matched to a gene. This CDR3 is CASSSMDRGELFF. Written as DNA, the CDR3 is TGTGCCAGCAGCTCCATGGACAGGGGGGAGTTGTTCTTC.

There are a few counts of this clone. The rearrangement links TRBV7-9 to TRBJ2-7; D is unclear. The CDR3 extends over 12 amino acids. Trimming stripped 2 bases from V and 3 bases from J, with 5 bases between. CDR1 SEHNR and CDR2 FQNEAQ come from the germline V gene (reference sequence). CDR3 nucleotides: TGTGCCAGCAGCTTAAGCATCTACGAGCAGTACTTC. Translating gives CASSLSIYEQYF. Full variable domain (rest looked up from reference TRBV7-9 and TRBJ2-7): DTGVSQNPRHKITKRGQNVTFRCDPISEHNRLYWYRQTLGQGPEFLTYFQNEAQLEKSRLLSDRFSAERPKGSFSTLEIQRTEQGDSAMYLCASSLSIYEQYFGPGTRLTVT.

The CDR3 DNA follows: TGTGCCAGTAGTGAGGGACACCTCTCCTACGAGCAGTACTTC. Amino acid sequence: CASSEGHLSYEQYF. The chain couples TRBV19 to TRBJ2-7; D is possibly TRBD1 (6 bases). This CDR3 comprises 14 residues. Trimming left V 5 bases short and J 0 bases short, with 11 bases between. CDR1 is LNHDA and CDR2 is SQIVND in the germline V gene (reference sequence).

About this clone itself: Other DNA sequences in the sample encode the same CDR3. The CDR3 is CASSVTQGGYEQYF. The CDR3 bases are TGTGCCAGCAGTGTAACCCAGGGAGGGTACGAGCAGTACTTC. The chain links TRBV2 to TRBJ2-7; 7 positions agree with TRBD2. The CDR3 has 14 amino acids. J lost 4 bases, V lost 4 bases, and 7 bases had no gene match. Germline loops: CDR1 SNHLY, CDR2 FYNNEI. Drawing the rest from reference TRBV2 and TRBJ2-7, the complete variable domain is EPEVTQTPSHQVTQMGQEVILRCVPISNHLYFYWYRQILGQKVEFLVSFYNNEISEKSEIFDDQFSVERPDGSNFTLKIRSTKLEDSAMYFCASSVTQGGYEQYFGPGTRLTVT.

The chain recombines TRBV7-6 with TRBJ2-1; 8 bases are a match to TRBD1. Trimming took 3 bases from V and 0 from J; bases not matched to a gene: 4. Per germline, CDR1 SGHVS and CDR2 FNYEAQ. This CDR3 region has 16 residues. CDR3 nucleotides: TGTGCCAGCAGCTTGAGACAGGGGAGCTCCTACAATGAGCAGTTCTTC. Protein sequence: CASSLRQGSSYNEQFF.

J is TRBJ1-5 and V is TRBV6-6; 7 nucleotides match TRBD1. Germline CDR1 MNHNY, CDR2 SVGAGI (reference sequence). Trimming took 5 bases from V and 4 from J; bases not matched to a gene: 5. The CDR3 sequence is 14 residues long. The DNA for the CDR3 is TGTGCCAGCAGTCCCAGGGGGTCTAATCAGCCCCAGCATTTT. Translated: CASSPRGSNQPQHF.

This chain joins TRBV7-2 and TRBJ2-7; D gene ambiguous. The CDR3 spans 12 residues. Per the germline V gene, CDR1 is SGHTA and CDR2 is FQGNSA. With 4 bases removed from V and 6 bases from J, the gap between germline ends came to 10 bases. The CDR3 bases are TGTGCCAGCAGCTCCTCTCAGGCCGAGCAGTACTTC. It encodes CASSSSQAEQYF. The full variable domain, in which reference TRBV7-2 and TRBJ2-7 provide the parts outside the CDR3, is GAGVSQSPSNKVTEKGKDVELRCDPISGHTALYWYRQSLGQGLEFLIYFQGNSAPDKSGLPSDRFSAERTGGSVSTLTIQRTQQEDSAVYLCASSSSQAEQYFGPGTRLTVT.

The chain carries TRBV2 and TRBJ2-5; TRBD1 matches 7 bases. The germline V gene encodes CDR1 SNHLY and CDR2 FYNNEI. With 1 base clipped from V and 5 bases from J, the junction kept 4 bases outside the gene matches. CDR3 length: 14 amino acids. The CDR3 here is CASSEGQGGETQYF. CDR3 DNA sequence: TGTGCCAGCAGTGAAGGACAGGGTGGGGAGACCCAGTACTTC.

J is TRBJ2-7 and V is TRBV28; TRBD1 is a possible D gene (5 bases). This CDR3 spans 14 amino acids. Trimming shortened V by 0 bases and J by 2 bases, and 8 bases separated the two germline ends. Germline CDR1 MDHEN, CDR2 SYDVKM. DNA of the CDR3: TGTGCCAGCAGTTTATGGCAGGGCGCCTACGAGCAGTACTTC. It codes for CASSLWQGAYEQYF. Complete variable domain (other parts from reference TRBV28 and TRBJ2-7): DVKVTQSSRYLVKRTGEKVFLECVQDMDHENMFWYRQDPGLGLRLIYFSYDVKMKEKGDIPEGYSVSREKKERFSLILESASTNQTSMYLCASSLWQGAYEQYFGPGTRLTVT.

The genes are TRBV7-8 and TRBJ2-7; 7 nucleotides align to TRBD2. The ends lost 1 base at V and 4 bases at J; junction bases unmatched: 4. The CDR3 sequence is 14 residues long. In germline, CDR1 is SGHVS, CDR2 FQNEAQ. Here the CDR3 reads CASSLVLGGYEQYF. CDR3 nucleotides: TGTGCCAGCAGCTTAGTACTGGGGGGGTACGAGCAGTACTTC.

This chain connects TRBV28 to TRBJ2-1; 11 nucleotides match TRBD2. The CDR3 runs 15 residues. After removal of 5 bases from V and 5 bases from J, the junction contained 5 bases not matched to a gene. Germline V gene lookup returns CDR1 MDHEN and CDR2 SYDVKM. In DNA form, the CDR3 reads TGTGCCAGCAGTGTAGCGGGAGGGCCCCACAATGAGCAGTTCTTC. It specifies CASSVAGGPHNEQFF.

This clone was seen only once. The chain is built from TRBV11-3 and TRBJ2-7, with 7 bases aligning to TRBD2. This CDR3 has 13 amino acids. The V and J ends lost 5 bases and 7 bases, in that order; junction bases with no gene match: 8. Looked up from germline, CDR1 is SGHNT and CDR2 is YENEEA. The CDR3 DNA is TGTGCCAGCAGCGGGGAGGGCGGCGAGGAGCAGTACTTC. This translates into CASSGEGGEEQYF.

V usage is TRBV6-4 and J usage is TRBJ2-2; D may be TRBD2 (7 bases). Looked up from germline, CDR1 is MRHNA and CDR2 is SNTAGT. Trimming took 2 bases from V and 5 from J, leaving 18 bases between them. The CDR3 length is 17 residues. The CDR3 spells CASSDGTGGLGTGELFF. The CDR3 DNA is TGTGCCAGCAGTGACGGCACCGGGGGGCTAGGAACCGGGGAGCTGTTTTTT.

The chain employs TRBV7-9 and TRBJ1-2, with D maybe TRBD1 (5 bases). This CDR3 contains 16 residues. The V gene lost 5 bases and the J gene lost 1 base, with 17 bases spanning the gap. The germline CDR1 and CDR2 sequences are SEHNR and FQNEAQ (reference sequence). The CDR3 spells CASSPYGGRDNYGYTF. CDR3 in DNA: TGTGCCAGCAGCCCCTACGGGGGGAGAGATAACTATGGCTACACCTTC.

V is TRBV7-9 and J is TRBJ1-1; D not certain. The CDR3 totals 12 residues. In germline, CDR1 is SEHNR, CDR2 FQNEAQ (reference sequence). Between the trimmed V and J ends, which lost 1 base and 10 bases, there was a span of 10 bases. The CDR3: CASSLETPGAFF. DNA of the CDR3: TGTGCCAGCAGCTTAGAAACACCGGGAGCTTTCTTT.

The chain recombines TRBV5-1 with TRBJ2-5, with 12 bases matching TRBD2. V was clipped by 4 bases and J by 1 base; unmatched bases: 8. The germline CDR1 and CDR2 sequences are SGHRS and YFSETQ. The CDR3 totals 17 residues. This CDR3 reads CASSPQTSGRTQETQYF. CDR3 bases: TGCGCCAGCAGCCCCCAAACTAGCGGGAGGACCCAAGAGACCCAGTACTTC.

CDR3 nucleotides: TGTGCCAGCAGTAGCGGGACAGGCAACTCCTACGAGCAGTACTTC. Amino acids: CASSSGTGNSYEQYF. The genes are TRBV6-1 and TRBJ2-7, with TRBD1 as a possible D gene (8 bases). Between the trimmed V and J ends, which lost 5 bases and 0 bases, there was a span of 14 bases. The germline V gene encodes CDR1 MNHNS and CDR2 SASEGT. The CDR3 loop spans 15 amino acids.

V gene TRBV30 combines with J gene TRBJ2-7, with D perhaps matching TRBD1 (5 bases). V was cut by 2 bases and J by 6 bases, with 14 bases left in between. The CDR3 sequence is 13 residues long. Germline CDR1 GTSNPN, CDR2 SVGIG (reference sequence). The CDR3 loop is CAWSRAGLGEQYF. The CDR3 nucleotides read TGTGCCTGGAGTAGGGCAGGGCTCGGCGAGCAGTACTTC.

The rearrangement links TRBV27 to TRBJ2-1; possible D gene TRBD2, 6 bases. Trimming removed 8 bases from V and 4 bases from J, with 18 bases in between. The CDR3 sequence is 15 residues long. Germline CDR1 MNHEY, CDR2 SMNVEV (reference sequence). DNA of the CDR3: TGTGCCAGCGGGGGAGAGGGAGGCCGGTACAATGAGCAGTTCTTC. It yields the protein CASGGEGGRYNEQFF.

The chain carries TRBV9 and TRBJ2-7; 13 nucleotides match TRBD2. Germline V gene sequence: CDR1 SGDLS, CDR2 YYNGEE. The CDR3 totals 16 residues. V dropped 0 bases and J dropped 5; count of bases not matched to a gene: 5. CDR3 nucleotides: TGTGCCAGCAGCGTAGGGGGGACTAGCGGGATCCACGAGCAGTACTTC. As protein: CASSVGGTSGIHEQYF.